The entry below describes one T cell receptor beta chain. The specificity of this receptor is unknown. Base-call qualities are not available, and no considerably larger clone is one nucleotide away. The data derive from a study of CD8 T cells in Susac syndrome (dated by TCRdb to 2018 to 2020). Background for the entire study: Whether CD8+ T cell activation and differentiation in Susac syndrome was antigen driven was tested using repertoire sequencing. The clonality of the CD8+ T cell repertoire was compared across over 10 healthy donors, roughly 14 Susac syndrome patients and about 16 multiple sclerosis patients.

The CDR3 goes from the cysteine to the phenylalanine over 14 residues. CDR3 DNA is the only sequence kept; it has 42 bases, read in frame from the first base. The CDR1 and CDR2 encoded by the germline V gene are SGDLS and YYNGEE. For this chain, trimming is 0 bases at the V end and 8 bases at the J end, and the number of junction bases without a gene match is 5. Study-level results and caveats: The study acknowledged that relatively few individuals were included in the TCR sequencing and HLA analysis.

Peripheral blood CD8+ and CD4+ T cells from healthy donors, Susac syndrome patients and multiple sclerosis patients were profiled by high-throughput TCR beta sequencing. The multiple sclerosis controls were treatment-naive patients whose relapsing-remitting disease, either stable or active, fulfilled the revised McDonald criteria. Bulk CD8+ and CD4+ T cells were purified by magnetic negative isolation, whereas CD8+ TEMRA cells were enriched by FACS. Blood was collected in EDTA tubes and processed within 24 hours, with PBMCs isolated through density gradient centrifugation. PBMCs intended for TCR sequencing were frozen in liquid nitrogen and were later thawed in a 37 degrees C water bath. Purity of sorted or isolated CD4+, CD8+ and CD8+ TEMRA cells was at least 90%. RNA was extracted using the RNeasy kit, and roughly 0.5 to 1 microgram was reverse transcribed with random hexamers. The immunoSEQ multiplex PCR assay, covering 54 Vbeta and 13 Jbeta segments, was used to amplify TCR beta CDR3 regions. PCR amplification bias was corrected using a synthetic template baseline for primer optimization and computational correction. Under the source paper's analysis protocol: Only productive sequences were kept, with reads annotated to V, D and J genes according to IMGT and analyzed in immunoSEQ Analyzer. To calculate clonality, Shannon entropy was normalized by log2 of the number of productive unique sequences and then subtracted from one. Public and private clones were assessed among the 100 most prevalent clones of each patient and control. Susac-specific clones were defined as absent from healthy and MS cohorts, roughly 1,100 published viral clones and other ImmuneACCESS disease sequences. Clones were called with MiXCR by TCRdb after fastp trimmed the public reads at Q25, and only in-frame beta chains were retained. Identical CDR3 protein sequences are pooled into one entry, listed with their most common genes and DNA. The V and J calls, along with clone size, are taken from TCRdb and not from the paper's own processing. Counted in this sample were under 200,000 distinct CDR3 sequences; approximately 95% of them appeared once. The ten most abundant clones make up about 0.15% of the sample.

The clonotype comes from a human donor with multiple sclerosis. Sequenced material: CD8+ T cells from PBMCs. The rearranged chain carries TRBV9 and TRBJ2-1; a stretch of 7 junction bases matches TRBD2. The CDR3 protein: CASSVVSGPHEQFF. The sequenced DNA: TGTGCCAGCAGCGTAGTTAGCGGGCCCCATGAGCAGTTCTTC.